This T cell receptor (beta chain) appears in the sequencing data of a study of T cells after yellow fever vaccination. This clonotype occurred a few times. TCRdb recomputed calls from the 5' RACE reads with MiXCR, one row per CDR3 protein. The sample includes a few hundred thousand distinct CDR3 sequences, roughly 4.3% seen only once; the top ten take roughly 26%. This TCR was sampled from a man in his late teens or twenties who received the YFV17D yellow fever vaccine. The material was PBMCs, obtained 5 days after the yellow fever booster vaccination.

The CDR3 DNA is TGTGCCAGCAGCCTCGGGACTAGCGGGGGAAAGGAGAATGAGCAGTTCTTC. This encodes CASSLGTSGGKENEQFF. The rearrangement uses TRBV4-2 and TRBJ2-1; 14 bases match TRBD2. J gave up 7 bases and V 4 bases, and 9 bases lay outside the gene matches. The V gene's germline CDR1 is LGHNA and CDR2 YNFKEQ. CDR3 length: 17 residues.